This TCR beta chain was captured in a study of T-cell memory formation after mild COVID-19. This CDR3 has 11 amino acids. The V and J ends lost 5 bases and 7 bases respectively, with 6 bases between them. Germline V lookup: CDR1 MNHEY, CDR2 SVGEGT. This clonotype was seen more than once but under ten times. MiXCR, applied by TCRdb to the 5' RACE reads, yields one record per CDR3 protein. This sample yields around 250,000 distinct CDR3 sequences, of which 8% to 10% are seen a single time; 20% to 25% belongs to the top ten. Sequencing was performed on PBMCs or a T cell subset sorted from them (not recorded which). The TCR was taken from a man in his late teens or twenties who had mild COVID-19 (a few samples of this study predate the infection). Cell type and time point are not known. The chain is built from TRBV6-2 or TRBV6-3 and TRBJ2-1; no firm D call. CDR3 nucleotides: TGTGCCAGCAGTCCGAGGAATGAGCAGTTCTTC. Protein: CASSPRNEQFF.